The next 13 T cell receptor beta chains were all read from a single sample in a study of early T cells in non-severe SARS-CoV-2 infection (dated by TCRdb to about 2021). The library was obtained by 5' RACE. The data were produced on a NextSeq 500. TCRdb cleaned the public reads at Q25 with fastp, built clones with MiXCR and kept in-frame beta chains. Each record represents a unique CDR3 protein, reported with the most common genes and DNA among its rows. For this sample there are tens of thousands of distinct CDR3 sequences; more than 12% appear just once. In total, the top ten clones hold around 5.1% of the sample. Sequencing input: whole blood. These receptors were taken from an adult who was a healthcare worker with PCR-confirmed SARS-CoV-2 infection or an uninfected control (not recorded which).

There are many counts of this clonotype. The CDR3 sequence: CASSLHGAEQYF. In DNA form, the CDR3 reads TGTGCCAGCAGTCTTCATGGGGCCGAGCAGTACTTC. The chain employs TRBV2 and TRBJ2-7; D may be TRBD1 (5 bases). In germline, CDR1 is SNHLY, CDR2 FYNNEI. The CDR3 contains 12 residues. V lost 5 bases and J 6 bases, leaving 11 bases between the germline ends.

This clonotype was detected a few times. The V gene is TRBV11-2, the J gene TRBJ2-1; 8 bases agree with TRBD2. CDR3 length: 16 amino acids. Trimming removed 5 bases from V and 6 bases from J; junction bases left unmatched: 12. The germline CDR1 and CDR2 sequences are SGHAT and FQNNGV. The CDR3 coding sequence is TGTGCCAGCAGCAGGGGACTAGACGGGTTTATCAATGAGCAGTTCTTC. Encoded protein: CASSRGLDGFINEQFF.

The chain carries TRBV20-1 and TRBJ1-2; D ambiguous. V lost 6 bases and J lost 4, with 15 bases in between. The CDR3 runs to 13 residues. CDR1 is DFQATT and CDR2 is SNEGSKA in the germline V gene (reference sequence). The CDR3 DNA reads TGCAGTGCACCGCGGGAGTCGGGCTATGGCTACACCTTC. Translating it yields CSAPRESGYGYTF.

This clonotype was seen a few times. The V gene is TRBV7-9, the J gene TRBJ1-2, with D perhaps TRBD1 (6 bases). Germline V lookup: CDR1 SEHNR, CDR2 FQNEAQ (reference sequence). Trimming cost V 3 bases and J 3 bases, with 11 bases left between them. The length of the CDR3 is 14 residues. The DNA of the CDR3 is TGTGCCAGCAGCTTCGCCGGGGGCTACTATGGCTACACCTTC. Amino acid sequence: CASSFAGGYYGYTF.

This clonotype was recorded a few times. V usage is TRBV9 and J usage is TRBJ2-2, with 8 bases lining up with TRBD2. Germline V gene data show CDR1 as SGDLS and CDR2 as YYNGEE. CDR3 length: 15 amino acids. V lost 3 bases and J lost 4; bases outside the gene matches: 5. The CDR3 protein is CASSATGTSTGELFF. The CDR3 DNA reads as TGTGCCAGCAGCGCCACCGGGACTAGCACCGGGGAGCTGTTTTTT.

The sample holds a few counts of this clonotype. The V call is TRBV28, the J call TRBJ1-1; D is possibly TRBD1 (5 bases). CDR3 length: 12 residues. Trimming stripped 2 bases from V and 8 bases from J, with 9 bases between. Germline loops: CDR1 MDHEN, CDR2 SYDVKM. The CDR3, as DNA: TGTGCCAGCAGTTTACAGGGTCTCGAAGCTTTCTTT. This sequence encodes CASSLQGLEAFF.

V usage is TRBV20-1 and J usage is TRBJ1-1, with TRBD1 as a possible D gene (5 bases). Germline loops: CDR1 DFQATT, CDR2 SNEGSKA (reference sequence). The CDR3 is 13 amino acids. The germline V and J ends were trimmed by 5 bases and 0 bases, with 10 bases remaining between them. For the CDR3, the DNA is TGCAGTGCTTTGGGACCGATGAACACTGAAGCTTTCTTT. Translating gives CSALGPMNTEAFF.

This clonotype was observed a few times. V gene TRBV27 combines with J gene TRBJ1-5, with 10 bases identical to TRBD1. CDR3 length: 15 amino acids. The junction had 3 bases not matched to a gene; V was cut back by 5 bases and J by 2 bases. Germline CDR1 is MNHEY and CDR2 is SMNVEV (reference sequence). DNA of the CDR3: TGTGCCAGCAGTCCCGGGACAGGGGGCAATCAGCCCCAGCATTTT. This encodes CASSPGTGGNQPQHF.

The chain couples TRBV30 to TRBJ2-2; 8 nucleotides line up with TRBD2. Germline values: CDR1 GTSNPN, CDR2 SVGIG (reference sequence). The CDR3 covers 17 residues. V lost 2 bases and J lost 2; bases outside the gene matches: 10. CDR3 in amino acids: CAWSTGSGVLNTGELFF. The DNA of the CDR3 is TGTGCCTGGAGTACGGGTAGCGGGGTACTTAACACCGGGGAGCTGTTTTTT. The complete variable domain, with remaining parts taken from reference TRBV30 and TRBJ2-2, reads SQTIHQWPATLVQPVGSPLSLECTVEGTSNPNLYWYRQAAGRGLQLLFYSVGIGQISSEVPQNLSASRPQDRQFILSSKKLLLSDSGFYLCAWSTGSGVLNTGELFFGEGSRLTVL.

In its sample, this clonotype was seen many times. This chain uses TRBV7-9 with TRBJ1-1; D gene unclear. V was trimmed by 2 bases and J by 5 bases, leaving 9 bases between them. CDR1 and CDR2 from the germline V gene are SEHNR and FQNEAQ (reference sequence). CDR3 length: 13 amino acids. The CDR3 region is CASSLPFGTEAFF. The CDR3 bases are TGTGCCAGCAGCTTACCCTTTGGTACTGAAGCTTTCTTT.

This clonotype was observed at least ten times. V is TRBV25-1 and J is TRBJ2-7, with a possible D match to TRBD1 (6 bases). The CDR3 length is 11 residues. The V end lost 10 bases, the J end lost 9 bases, and 16 bases lay between the germline ends. Germline V gene data show CDR1 as MGHDK and CDR2 as SYGVNS. The CDR3 DNA reads TGTGCCACCGTACAGGGTCCTAGGCAGTACTTC. Its translation: CATVQGPRQYF.

This clonotype has only a few counts. This chain connects TRBV28 to TRBJ2-7; no clear D gene. The V gene lost 6 bases and the J gene lost 5 bases, with 8 bases spanning the gap. The CDR3 is 11 amino acids. Germline values: CDR1 MDHEN, CDR2 SYDVKM. The CDR3 sequence is CASRTINEQYF. In nucleotides, the CDR3 is TGTGCCAGCAGGACGATCAACGAGCAGTACTTC.

This clonotype was seen repeatedly, ten times or more. V gene TRBV18 combines with J gene TRBJ2-5; D is perhaps TRBD2 (5 bases). Germline assignment: CDR1 KGHSH and CDR2 LQKENI. This CDR3 contains 13 residues. The V and J ends lost 2 bases and 5 bases respectively, with 9 bases between them. The CDR3 is CASSPIRRETQYF. The CDR3 DNA is TGTGCCAGCTCACCAATCAGGAGGGAGACCCAGTACTTC.